These 30 T cell receptor beta chains originate from one sample sequenced in a study of blood T cell repertoires in COVID-19. Clones were read by immunoSEQ multiplex PCR, and TCRdb kept only the in-frame ones, dropping some. This sample has around 250,000 clones, with over 75% found just once. Sequenced sample: PBMCs or T cells enriched from blood (not recorded which). The receptors here all came from a woman in her 40s who had been exposed to COVID-19.

This clone was recorded once. This chain links TRBV5-1 with TRBJ2-7, with 9 nucleotides matching TRBD1. V lost 0 bases and J lost 0; bases outside the gene matches: 7. CDR1 and CDR2 (germline): SGHRS, YFSETQ. There are 17 residues in the CDR3. CDR3 sequence reads: CASSLVPPGQGSYEQYF. DNA for the CDR3: TGCGCCAGCAGCTTGGTACCCCCGGGACAGGGCTCCTACGAGCAGTACTTC.

The J gene is TRBJ1-1, the V gene TRBV7-9; 8 nucleotides align to TRBD1. With V trimmed by 5 bases and J by 3 bases, 5 bases remained unmatched. Per germline, CDR1 SEHNR and CDR2 FQNEAQ (reference sequence). The CDR3 is made up of 14 amino acids. CDR3 residues: CASSIPGGDTEAFF. CDR3 sequence (DNA): TGTGCCAGCAGCATACCAGGGGGCGACACTGAAGCTTTCTTT.

The V gene is TRBV4-1, the J gene TRBJ2-3; a possible D gene is TRBD2 (5 bases). V lost 5 bases, J lost 5 bases, and 26 bases lay in between. Germline V gives CDR1 MGHRA, CDR2 YSYEKL. This CDR3 has 18 residues. CDR3 amino acids: CASSKEQLLALSGDTQYF. CDR3 coding DNA: TGCGCCAGCAGCAAGGAGCAACTCCTAGCCCTTTCGGGAGATACGCAGTATTTT.

The chain couples TRBV13 to TRBJ2-3, with 8 bases identical to TRBD1. Germline-derived CDR1 and CDR2 are PRHDT and FYEKMQ (reference sequence). Losses at the gene ends were 1 base for V and 4 bases for J; bases not matched to a gene: 10. The CDR3 loop spans 17 amino acids. The DNA of the CDR3 is TGTGCCAGCAGCTTAGTAGGCCCCGGACAGGGCTCAGATACGCAGTATTTT. It is translated as CASSLVGPGQGSDTQYF.

The genes are TRBV28 and TRBJ1-2, with D perhaps TRBD1 (5 bases). CDR3 length equals 16 residues. Germline V CDR1 and CDR2: MDHEN, SYDVKM. The V and J ends lost 1 base and 6 bases respectively, with 18 bases between them. The CDR3, as DNA: TGTGCCAGCAGTTTATATGGGGGGGAAGGGCGCGATGGCTACACCTTC. Protein product: CASSLYGGEGRDGYTF.

The chain is built from TRBV18 and TRBJ1-4; D is unresolved. V lost 5 bases, J lost 6 bases, and 19 bases lay in between. Germline V gene lookup returns CDR1 KGHSH and CDR2 LQKENI. This CDR3 comprises 16 residues. CDR3 sequence: CASSFRPPREDEKLFF. The CDR3 bases are TGTGCCAGCTCATTCCGCCCCCCCCGAGAGGATGAAAAACTGTTTTTT.

The chain employs TRBV7-6 and TRBJ2-2; TRBD2 agrees at 10 bases. V lost 5 bases and J lost 5; bases outside the gene matches: 2. CDR3 length equals 14 residues. Germline V lookup: CDR1 SGHVS, CDR2 FNYEAQ. CDR3 bases: TGTGCCAGCAGCCAGCGGGAGGGGACCGGGGAGCTGTTTTTT. It specifies CASSQREGTGELFF.

The chain uses TRBV27 and TRBJ2-5; 11 positions agree with TRBD2. The germline CDR1 and CDR2 sequences are MNHEY and SMNVEV (reference sequence). The length of the CDR3 is 16 residues. Unmatched junction bases numbered 9, after V lost 4 bases and J lost 5 bases. The CDR3 nucleotides are TGTGCCAGCAGTTCGACTAGCGGGGCCGAGGGGGAGACCCAGTACTTC. Translated, it gives CASSSTSGAEGETQYF.

V gene TRBV4-3 combines with J gene TRBJ2-2, with 7 bases matching TRBD2. Germline V CDR1 and CDR2: LGHNA, YSLEER. The CDR3 sequence is 17 residues long. With V trimmed by 2 bases and J by 4 bases, 10 bases remained unmatched. Here the CDR3 DNA reads TGCGCCAGCAGCCAAACCAAGTGGGGGGGTGGCACCGGGGAGCTGTTTTTT. This gives the protein CASSQTKWGGGTGELFF.

The chain carries TRBV6-5 and TRBJ1-2, with D possibly TRBD1 on 6 matching bases. This CDR3 spans 11 amino acids. Trimming pared 10 bases from V and 10 bases from J, leaving 16 bases between. CDR1 and CDR2 (germline): MNHEY, SVGAGI. CDR3 sequence reads: CANRDIFDYTF. The CDR3 bases are TGTGCCAACCGGGACATTTTTGACTACACCTTC.

This clone is a singleton in its sample. The gene calls are TRBV28 and TRBJ2-7; TRBD1 is a possible D gene (6 bases). Trimming removed 8 bases from V and 2 bases from J, with 16 bases in between. The CDR3 length is 14 residues. Germline CDR1 and CDR2: MDHEN and SYDVKM. CDR3 sequence: CASSRMQGPYEQYF. CDR3 sequence (DNA): TGTGCCAGCTCTAGGATGCAGGGGCCCTACGAGCAGTACTTC.

The gene calls are TRBV20-1 and TRBJ2-5; 10 nucleotides line up with TRBD2. With V trimmed by 3 bases and J by 3 bases, 10 bases remained unmatched. The length of the CDR3 is 16 residues. Germline lookup yields CDR1 DFQATT and CDR2 SNEGSKA (reference sequence). CDR3 sequence reads: CSASYATSGYKETQYF. Here the CDR3 DNA reads TGCAGTGCTAGTTACGCGACTAGCGGGTACAAAGAGACCCAGTACTTC.

This clone was counted a single time. The chain uses TRBV28 and TRBJ2-7; D not resolved. V shed 5 bases and J shed 2 bases, with 10 bases lying between them. CDR3 length equals 13 residues. The germline V gene encodes CDR1 MDHEN and CDR2 SYDVKM. The CDR3 DNA reads as TGTGCCAGCAGTCCTCACAGTACCTACGAGCAGTACTTC. Translating gives CASSPHSTYEQYF.

The CDR3 DNA reads as TGCGCCAGCAGCCAAGATCGAACAGGGAGTAATGGCTACACCTTC. This codes for CASSQDRTGSNGYTF. The V and J genes are TRBV4-3 and TRBJ1-2, with a tentative D call TRBD1 (6 bases). The CDR3 has 15 amino acids. V dropped 0 bases and J dropped 6 bases, with 14 bases sitting between them. Germline CDR1 reads LGHNA; CDR2 reads YSLEER.

This chain uses TRBV7-8 with TRBJ2-7; TRBD2 aligns across 11 bases. Germline V lookup: CDR1 SGHVS, CDR2 FQNEAQ. After removal of 2 bases from V and 7 bases from J, the junction contained 13 bases not matched to a gene. The CDR3 spans 17 residues. CDR3 DNA: TGTGCCAGCAGCTTAAAGATGATAGCGGGAGGGCCTAGTGAGCAGTACGTC. It is translated as CASSLKMIAGGPSEQYV.

CDR3 residues: CASSLGQGGYQPQHF. The CDR3 bases are TGTGCCAGCAGCTTAGGACAGGGGGGTTATCAGCCCCAGCATTTT. The rearrangement uses TRBV7-9 and TRBJ1-5; TRBD1 matches 9 bases. Germline V lookup: CDR1 SEHNR, CDR2 FQNEAQ (reference sequence). V lost 1 base and J lost 5; bases outside the gene matches: 3. CDR3 length: 15 amino acids. The full variable domain, rest sourced from reference TRBV7-9 and TRBJ1-5, is DTGVSQNPRHKITKRGQNVTFRCDPISEHNRLYWYRQTLGQGPEFLTYFQNEAQLEKSRLLSDRFSAERPKGSFSTLEIQRTEQGDSAMYLCASSLGQGGYQPQHFGDGTRLSIL.

V gene TRBV5-4 combines with J gene TRBJ2-7; 7 bases map to TRBD1. The germline CDR1 and CDR2 sequences are SGHNT and YYREEE (reference sequence). V gave up 6 bases and J gave up 1 base; unmatched junction bases: 10. The CDR3 consists of 15 residues. DNA of the CDR3: TGTGCCAGCAACATTAGGGGGCTAGAGTCCTACGAGCAGTACTTC. Its translation: CASNIRGLESYEQYF.

The V and J genes are TRBV24-1 and TRBJ1-5, with 10 bases lining up with TRBD1. Germline assignment: CDR1 KGHDR and CDR2 SFDVKD. The junction had 5 bases not matched to a gene; V was cut back by 4 bases and J by 6 bases. The CDR3 consists of 15 residues. The CDR3 DNA is TGTGCCACCAGTGAAGCGGGACAGGGGTTTCAGCCCCAGCATTTT. Amino acid sequence: CATSEAGQGFQPQHF.

A single count supports this clone. The CDR3 is CASSLWQTNTGELFF. The CDR3 nucleotides are TGTGCCAGCAGCTTATGGCAGACAAACACCGGGGAGCTGTTTTTT. This rearrangement joins TRBV7-2 to TRBJ2-2; D gene uncertain. Germline lookup yields CDR1 SGHTA and CDR2 FQGNSA. Trimming cost V 2 bases and J 2 bases, with 9 bases left between them. This CDR3 region has 15 residues.

The chain recombines TRBV30 with TRBJ1-2, with unresolved D. Germline values: CDR1 GTSNPN, CDR2 SVGIG (reference sequence). Trimming took off 6 bases at V and 4 bases at J, with 18 bases between the two ends. The length of the CDR3 is 14 residues. CDR3 protein: CACQYEVRGYGYTF. CDR3 DNA sequence: TGTGCCTGCCAATACGAGGTGAGAGGCTATGGCTACACCTTC.

The chain links TRBV21-1 to TRBJ1-2. TRBV21-1 is a pseudogene. This CDR3 is built from 16 residues. CDR3 in amino acids: CASLKPELRPNYGYTF. Written as DNA, the CDR3 is TGTGCCAGCTTAAAACCGGAGTTACGACCTAACTATGGCTACACCTTC.

The chain couples TRBV3-1 (or the pseudogene TRBV3-2) to TRBJ2-1, with D tentatively TRBD2 (6 bases). Trimming left V 0 bases short and J 5 bases short, with 14 bases between. CDR1 is LGHDT, CDR2 YNNKEL, per germline (reference sequence). This CDR3 spans 16 amino acids. DNA of the CDR3: TGTGCCAGCAGCCAAGATCTCGCGCAGCGGGACAATGAGCAGTTCTTC. Amino acids: CASSQDLAQRDNEQFF.

The chain uses TRBV7-9 and TRBJ1-1; D is uncertain. The V gene lost 3 bases and the J gene lost 8 bases, with 13 bases spanning the gap. Germline-derived CDR1 and CDR2 are SEHNR and FQNEAQ (reference sequence). CDR3 length: 13 residues. This chain's CDR3 is CASSFEAPSEAFF. The DNA for the CDR3 is TGTGCCAGCAGCTTTGAGGCCCCCTCGGAAGCTTTCTTT.

This clone was recorded only once. The chain carries TRBV10-3 and TRBJ1-2; D is unclear. Germline V CDR1 and CDR2: ENHRY, SYGVKD. This CDR3 has 15 amino acids. V was shortened by 3 bases and J by 2 bases, with 13 bases between the two germline ends. This CDR3 is CAISDHGNTNYGYTF. As DNA, the CDR3 is TGTGCCATCAGTGATCACGGGAACACAAACTATGGCTACACCTTC.

Written as DNA, the CDR3 is TGTGCCAGCAGCTCGGACAGGGTCACTGAAGCTTTCTTT. Its protein is CASSSDRVTEAFF. This chain uses TRBV11-3 with TRBJ1-1, with 8 positions matching TRBD1. V trimming: 4 bases; J trimming: 4 bases; junction bases outside the gene matches: 2. Germline-derived CDR1 and CDR2 are SGHNT and YENEEA. The CDR3 has 13 amino acids.

This rearrangement joins TRBV7-3 to TRBJ2-1; D may be TRBD2 (5 bases). V dropped 2 bases and J dropped 7 bases, with 15 bases sitting between them. CDR3 length equals 15 residues. CDR1 is SGHTA and CDR2 is FQGTGA in the germline V gene. The CDR3 loop is CASSLRPGLGNEQFF. The DNA of the CDR3 is TGTGCCAGCAGCTTACGGCCGGGATTGGGGAATGAGCAGTTCTTC.

V is TRBV7-2 and J is TRBJ2-1; 7 bases align to TRBD2. CDR1 SGHTA and CDR2 FQGNSA come from the germline V gene. V shed 7 bases and J 8 bases; nucleotides not matched to a gene: 26. This CDR3 contains 19 residues. The CDR3 reads CASTILRPFRGVLLDEQFF. Here the CDR3 DNA reads TGTGCCAGCACCATCTTACGCCCATTCCGGGGGGTCCTCTTGGATGAGCAGTTCTTC.

This clone was seen a few times. The chain joins TRBV30 to TRBJ1-1, with D possibly being TRBD1 (6 bases). CDR1 is GTSNPN and CDR2 is SVGIG in the germline V gene (reference sequence). The CDR3 loop spans 11 amino acids. V lost 4 bases, J lost 5 bases, and 8 bases lay in between. The chain's CDR3 is CAWNRETEAFF. In DNA, the CDR3 is TGTGCCTGGAACAGGGAAACTGAAGCTTTCTTT.

This clone was counted once. The gene calls are TRBV28 and TRBJ2-7, with D perhaps TRBD2 (6 bases). CDR1 is MDHEN, CDR2 SYDVKM, per germline. The germline V and J ends were trimmed by 7 bases and 3 bases, with 13 bases remaining between them. There are 13 residues in the CDR3. This CDR3 reads CASTPGDVYEQYV. The CDR3 nucleotides are TGTGCCAGCACCCCGGGGGACGTCTACGAGCAGTACGTC.

The chain has TRBV19 and TRBJ1-1; unclear D gene. From germline, CDR1 is LNHDA and CDR2 SQIVND (reference sequence). Between the trimmed V and J ends, which lost 4 bases and 2 bases, there was a span of 14 bases. The CDR3 extends over 15 amino acids. In DNA form, the CDR3 reads TGTGCCAGTAGTAGGTCGGCAGGCCTTAACACTGAAGCTTTCTTT. This gives the protein CASSRSAGLNTEAFF.